These T cell receptor beta chains were read from a single sample in a study of blood T cells in healthy people across ages. TCRdb reprocessed the 5' RACE reads with MiXCR, giving one entry per CDR3 protein. The table has 800,000 to 950,000 distinct CDR3 sequences, around 36% seen once; the top ten hold under 15%. Sequencing used blood. The receptors shown here come from a man aged 18 to 29 in good health. CDR3s include the opening cysteine and the closing phenylalanine or tryptophan. A D gene is named only where the DNA matches it firmly. A clone size is listed for some rows: how often the clone was seen (once, few, many), or a class if it is expanded.

D,V,size,J,DNA,CDR3
-,TRBV4-1,few,TRBJ2-5,TGCGCCAGCAGCCAAGAATTGGGGTTAGAGACCCAGTACTTC,CASSQELGLETQYF
TRBD2,TRBV7-9,few,TRBJ2-4,TGTGCCAGCAGCTTAGCCCGGGGGGGTTCGGACATTCAGTACTTC,CASSLARGGSDIQYF
TRBD2,TRBV7-2,-,TRBJ2-1,TGTGCCAGCAGCTTGAGTAGCGGGGGCCGGAGTGAGCAGTTTTTC,CASSLSSGGRSEQFF
-,TRBV20-1,-,TRBJ1-3,TGCAGTACACGACGGTCCAACTCTGGAAACACCATATATTTT,CSTRRSNSGNTIYF
TRBD2,TRBV4-3,-,TRBJ2-3,TGCGCCAGCAGCCAAGATGGGAGCGGGGGCCTTCTTACTAGCACAGATACGCAGTATTTT,CASSQDGSGGLLTSTDTQYF
TRBD2,TRBV5-1,few,TRBJ2-7,TGCGCCAGCAGCACAGGGACTAGCGGGGACTACGAGCAGTACTTC,CASSTGTSGDYEQYF
-,TRBV6-5,-,TRBJ1-5,TGTGCCAGCAACGGACGAAATCAGCCCCAGCATTTT,CASNGRNQPQHF
-,TRBV5-1,-,TRBJ2-3,TGCGCCAGCCGCTTGGTCGGCACAATCACAGATACGCAGTATTTT,CASRLVGTITDTQYF
-,TRBV7-9,few,TRBJ1-5,TGTGCCAGCAGCCACGTCCGTGGCAATCAGCCCCAGCATTTT,CASSHVRGNQPQHF
TRBD1,TRBV29-1,many,TRBJ2-7,TGCAGCGCCCGATACGGACAGGGGCCAGTTGGGGAGCAGTACTTC,CSARYGQGPVGEQYF
TRBD1,TRBV5-4,-,TRBJ2-5,TGTGCCAGCAGGGGGACAGAATACAATGAGCAGTACTTC,CASRGTEYNEQYF
TRBD1,TRBV10-3,-,TRBJ2-1,TGTGCCATCAGTCAAAACGTCCCGGGACAGGGAACTAGCGAATACAATGAGCAGTTCTTC,CAISQNVPGQGTSEYNEQFF
-,TRBV4-2,many,TRBJ1-2,TGTGCCAGCAGCCAAGGGGAGAGGGACGGAAGCTATGGCTACACCTTC,CASSQGERDGSYGYTF
-,TRBV5-1,-,TRBJ2-1,TGCGCCAGCAGCTTGGGGACAGTATGGAATGAGCAGTTCTTC,CASSLGTVWNEQFF
TRBD1,TRBV5-5,-,TRBJ2-7,TGTGCCAGCAGCACAGGACAGGGCGACGAGCAGTACTTC,CASSTGQGDEQYF
-,TRBV12-3/TRBV12-4,many,TRBJ2-5,TGTGCCAGCAGTTCTACGGGGGCCCGAGAGACCCAGTACTTC,CASSSTGARETQYF
-,TRBV20-1,few,TRBJ2-7,TGCAGTGCTAGTCCCATCACGGGGGCCCCATTGTACGAGCAGTACTTC,CSASPITGAPLYEQYF
-,TRBV5-1,-,TRBJ2-3,TGCGCCAGCAGCTTGGGAGGAGGGGTTCTTAGCACAGATACGCAGTATTTT,CASSLGGGVLSTDTQYF
TRBD2,TRBV12-3/TRBV12-4,few,TRBJ2-1,TGTGCCAGCAGTTTCGTGCGGGGGTCCTACAATGAGCAGTTCTTC,CASSFVRGSYNEQFF
-,TRBV7-2,-,TRBJ1-5,TGTGCCAGCAGCTTGGTCACAGGCGCGGATCAGCCCCAGCATTTT,CASSLVTGADQPQHF
-,TRBV7-2,few,TRBJ2-1,TGTGCCAGCAGCCCCGAAGGGAGAAACCCGTTCTTC,CASSPEGRNPFF
-,TRBV20-1,-,TRBJ1-1,TGCAGTGCCGCGTACACTGAAGCTTTCTTT,CSAAYTEAFF
TRBD2,TRBV20-1,many,TRBJ2-5,TGCAGTGCCCGGGGGAGGGGATTTGGTGGGGAGACCCAGTACTTC,CSARGRGFGGETQYF
-,TRBV7-2,many,TRBJ1-1,TGTGCCAGCAGCCCCGTCTCTGGTTGGTCGGACACTGAAGCTTTCTTT,CASSPVSGWSDTEAFF
TRBD2,TRBV20-1,-,TRBJ2-7,TGCAGTGCTAGAGATCGGACTAGCGGGAGCATCCACGAGCAGTACTTC,CSARDRTSGSIHEQYF
-,TRBV7-3,many,TRBJ2-1,TGTGCCAGCAGCTTAAAGGGGGGTGGCTACAATGAGCAGTTCTTC,CASSLKGGGYNEQFF
-,TRBV12-3/TRBV12-4,-,TRBJ1-6,TGTGCCAGCAGTTTTAGGGGTATTCGGCAGTCACCCCTCCACTTT,CASSFRGIRQSPLHF
TRBD1,TRBV20-1,-,TRBJ2-5,TGCAGTGCTATTTATACCGGGACAGGGAAGCGCAATGAGCAGTACTTC,CSAIYTGTGKRNEQYF
-,TRBV6-1,-,TRBJ2-7,TGTGCCAGCAGTGAACCAGGGCCCTACGAGCAGTACTTC,CASSEPGPYEQYF
TRBD1,TRBV4-1,-,TRBJ1-2,TGCGCCAGCAGCCAAGATACCGACGGGACAGCTTATGGCTACACCTTC,CASSQDTDGTAYGYTF
-,TRBV5-8,few,TRBJ2-3,TGTGCCAGCAGCTGGGGTGCCACAGATACGCAGTATTTT,CASSWGATDTQYF
TRBD2,TRBV20-1,few,TRBJ2-7,TGCAGTGCTAGAGATAGACTAGCGGGGAATGAGCAGTACTTC,CSARDRLAGNEQYF
TRBD2,TRBV20-1,few,TRBJ2-3,TGCAGTGCTAGCGGGGGGGCCTTAACAGATACGCAGTATTTT,CSASGGALTDTQYF
-,TRBV29-1,few,TRBJ2-2,TGCAGCGTCGCACCGGACTATTACACCGGGGAGCTGTTTTTT,CSVAPDYYTGELFF